The source of this TCR beta chain is a study of OX40 agonist ivuxolimab in advanced cancers. At the level of the whole study: Ivuxolimab was a fully human IgG2 agonistic monoclonal antibody targeting the costimulatory receptor OX40 (CD134). A male proportion of around 83% and a mean age of about 60 years, ranging from roughly 20 to 80, were recorded for the dose-escalation cohort. Peripheral TCRbeta sequencing was intended to test whether TCR sequence diversity was altered and clonal T-cell expansion was caused by ivuxolimab. The paper reports the monotherapy dose-escalation portion (N ≈ 52 patients) of the phase I ivuxolimab trial. Patients were allowed to have had prior anti-PD-1, anti-PD-L1 or anti-CTLA-4 therapy, and around two fifths of the dose-escalation patients had been treated with checkpoint inhibitors. Intravenous ivuxolimab was administered to patients every 2 weeks at six dose levels: 0.01, 0.1, 0.3, 1.5, 3 and 10 mg/kg. Partial responses occurred in three dose-escalation patients: two with cutaneous melanoma and one with hepatocellular carcinoma. Of the roughly 50 dose-escalation patients, hepatocellular carcinoma was present in 19, melanoma in approximately 15, renal cell carcinoma in 9 and head and neck cancer in 9. Broad study findings and their caveats: The antigen specificity of the clonally expanded peripheral T cells was not determined. At doses of 0.1 to 3.0 mg/kg, clonal expansion of both CD4+ and CD8+ T cells in blood was seen between baseline and week 6. After ivuxolimab, expanded clones were on average more numerous among CD8+ T cells than among CD4+ T cells. In the 0.1-3.0 mg/kg groups, partial responders had among the lowest normalized peripheral clonal expansion, particularly in CD8+ T cells. Low levels of normalized T-cell clonal expansion were also shown by some nonresponding patients.

The trial excluded patients who had a history of autoimmune disease or were on systemic immunosuppression. Peripheral blood for TCR sequencing was drawn from every dose cohort at baseline, at cycle 4 day 1 and at cycle 7 day 1. Samples came from an open-label, multicenter, first-in-human phase I dose-escalation trial of ivuxolimab. Adults with locally advanced or metastatic melanoma, renal cell carcinoma, hepatocellular carcinoma or head and neck squamous cell carcinoma were enrolled in the trial. Before TCR sequencing, CD4+ T cells and CD8+ T cells were sorted from peripheral blood as separate populations. At the junction V is shortened by 5 bases and J by 7 bases, with 19 bases in between. From cysteine to phenylalanine, the CDR3 is 14 amino acids long. The kept DNA is CDR3 alone, 42 bases in frame from the first base. CDR1 and CDR2 are drawn from the germline V gene: SGHRS, YFSETQ. This clone was recorded a few times. Its antigen is currently not known. No base qualities exist here, and no much larger clone lies one base off it.

Genomic DNA was isolated from the sorted cells so that the TCRbeta CDR3 region could be sequenced. TCRbeta CDR3 regions were sequenced using the immunoSEQ Assay. Here the immuneACCESS table is served through TCRdb, limited to in-frame sequences with V and J called. Missing clones are a known gap in these copies; in checked studies unresolved V genes cover under half, and the rest lacks a known reason. Present in this sample are some 65,000 clones, 70% to 80% of which were seen just once. In total, the top ten clones hold over 1.5% of the sample. This specimen was CD4+ or CD8+ T cells sorted from blood, taken in a trial of the OX40 agonist ivuxolimab. The receptor was isolated from an adult with an advanced solid tumor such as melanoma, head and neck, liver or kidney cancer. This chain is built from TRBV5-1 and TRBJ2-7; confidence is insufficient to name the D gene. The bases are TGCGCCAGCAGTAAGGACCGGCCAGGCGGAGAGCAGTACTTC. The translation is CASSKDRPGGEQYF.